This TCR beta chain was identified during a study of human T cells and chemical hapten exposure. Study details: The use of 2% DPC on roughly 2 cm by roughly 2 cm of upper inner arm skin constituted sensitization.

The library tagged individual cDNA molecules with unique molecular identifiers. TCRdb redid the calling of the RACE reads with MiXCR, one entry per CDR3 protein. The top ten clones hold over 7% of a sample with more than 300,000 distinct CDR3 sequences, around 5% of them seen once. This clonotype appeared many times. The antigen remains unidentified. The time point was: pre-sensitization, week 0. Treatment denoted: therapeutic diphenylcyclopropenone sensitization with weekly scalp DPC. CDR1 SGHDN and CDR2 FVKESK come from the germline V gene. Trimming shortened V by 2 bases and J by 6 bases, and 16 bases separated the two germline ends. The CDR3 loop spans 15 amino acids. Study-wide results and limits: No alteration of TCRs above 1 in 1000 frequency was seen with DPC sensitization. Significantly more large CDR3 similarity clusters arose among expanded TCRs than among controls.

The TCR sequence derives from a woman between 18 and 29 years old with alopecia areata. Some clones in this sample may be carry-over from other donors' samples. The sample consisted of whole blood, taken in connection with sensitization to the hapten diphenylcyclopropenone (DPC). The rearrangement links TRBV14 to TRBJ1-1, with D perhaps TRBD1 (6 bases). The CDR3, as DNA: TGTGCCAGCAGCCAATTTACACAGGGCTTGGCTGAAGCTTTCTTT. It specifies CASSQFTQGLAEAFF.